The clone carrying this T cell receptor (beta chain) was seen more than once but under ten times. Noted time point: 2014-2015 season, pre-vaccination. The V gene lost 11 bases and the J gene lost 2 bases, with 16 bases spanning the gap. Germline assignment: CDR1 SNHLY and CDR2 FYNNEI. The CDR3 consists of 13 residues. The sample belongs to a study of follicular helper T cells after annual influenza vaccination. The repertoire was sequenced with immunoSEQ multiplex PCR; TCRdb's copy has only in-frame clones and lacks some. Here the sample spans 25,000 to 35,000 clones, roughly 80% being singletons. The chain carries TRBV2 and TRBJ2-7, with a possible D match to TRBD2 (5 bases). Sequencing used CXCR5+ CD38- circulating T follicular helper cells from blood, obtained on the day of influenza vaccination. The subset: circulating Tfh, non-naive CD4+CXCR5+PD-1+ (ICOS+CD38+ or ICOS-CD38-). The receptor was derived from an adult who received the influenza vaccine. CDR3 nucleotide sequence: TGTGCCTCAGGCGGGCCATTCACCTACGAGCAGTACTTC. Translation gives CASGGPFTYEQYF.